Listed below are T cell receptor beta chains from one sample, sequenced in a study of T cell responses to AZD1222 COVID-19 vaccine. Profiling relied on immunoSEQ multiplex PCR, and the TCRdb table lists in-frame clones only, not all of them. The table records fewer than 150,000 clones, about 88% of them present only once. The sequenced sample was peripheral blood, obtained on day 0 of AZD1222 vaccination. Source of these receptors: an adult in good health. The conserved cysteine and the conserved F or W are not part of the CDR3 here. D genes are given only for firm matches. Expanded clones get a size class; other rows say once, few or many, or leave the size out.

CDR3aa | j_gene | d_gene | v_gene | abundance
AISESVLAEQF | TRBJ2-1 | NA | TRBV10-3 | NA
ASSFSLAGAREQF | TRBJ2-1 | NA | TRBV7-3 | NA
ASSPPRAESNTGELF | TRBJ2-2 | NA | TRBV18 | NA
ASAQGAGYEQY | TRBJ2-7 | TRBD1 | TRBV12-5 | NA
ASGLTGSSYEQY | TRBJ2-7 | TRBD1 | TRBV12-5 | NA
ASSYSGSRFYGYT | TRBJ1-2 | NA | TRBV6-5 | once
ASANWGGPYEQY | TRBJ2-7 | NA | TRBV27 | NA
ASSLGTGTGNQPQH | TRBJ1-5 | TRBD1 | TRBV7-9 | NA
SASRGQAYEQY | TRBJ2-7 | TRBD1 | TRBV29-1 | NA
ASSLLAHYT | TRBJ1-2 | NA | TRBV7-9 | NA
ASFSSSYEQY | TRBJ2-7 | NA | TRBV27 | NA
ASSRPGANDYGYT | TRBJ1-2 | NA | TRBV4-2 | NA
AWKHEKLF | TRBJ1-4 | NA | TRBV30 | once
ASSLDGIYNEQF | TRBJ2-1 | NA | TRBV7-2 | NA
ASSHLRGAGGRSDYGYT | TRBJ1-2 | TRBD1 | TRBV5-4 | NA
AISESRTYEQY | TRBJ2-7 | NA | TRBV10-3 | NA